Shown below are 10 T cell receptor beta chains from a single sample sequenced in a study of CD8 T cells in ankylosing spondylitis. TCRdb reprocessed the 5' RACE reads with MiXCR, giving one entry per CDR3 protein. The sample lists some 340,000 distinct CDR3 sequences, approximately 14% seen once, with about 1.1% in the top ten. The sample taken for sequencing was blood, either unsorted or a sorted T cell fraction (not recorded which). These receptors were obtained from a male donor with ankylosing spondylitis or in good health (not recorded which).

In this sample, this clonotype turned up many times. The V and J genes are TRBV29-1 and TRBJ2-1; TRBD1 matches 12 bases. CDR3 length equals 13 residues. CDR1 is SQVTM, CDR2 ANQGSEA, per germline. Trimming took 4 bases from V and 12 from J; bases not matched to a gene: 7. The CDR3: CSVVGTGGGRQFF. The CDR3 nucleotides read TGCAGCGTTGTCGGGACAGGGGGCGGAAGGCAGTTCTTC.

The chain couples TRBV5-6 to TRBJ2-1; 7 bases are a match to TRBD2. Germline V lookup: CDR1 SGHDT, CDR2 YYEEEE. CDR3 length: 16 residues. Trimming took 0 bases from V and 0 from J; bases not matched to a gene: 3. CDR3 sequence (DNA): TGTGCCAGCAGCTTGGTGCGGGGGACCTCCTACAATGAGCAGTTCTTC. This sequence encodes CASSLVRGTSYNEQFF.

Many counts were recorded for this clonotype. The gene calls are TRBV5-1 and TRBJ2-2; 7 nucleotides align to TRBD1. The length of the CDR3 is 15 residues. V trimming: 0 bases; J trimming: 3 bases; junction bases outside the gene matches: 2. In germline, CDR1 is SGHRS, CDR2 YFSETQ. The chain's CDR3 is CASSLGDRDTGELFF. The CDR3, as DNA: TGCGCCAGCAGCTTGGGGGACAGAGACACCGGGGAGCTGTTTTTT. Looking up the rest from reference TRBV5-1 and TRBJ2-2 gives the full variable domain: KAGVTQTPRYLIKTRGQQVTLSCSPISGHRSVSWYQQTPGQGLQFLFEYFSETQRNKGNFPGRFSGRQFSNSRSEMNVSTLELGDSALYLCASSLGDRDTGELFFGEGSRLTVL.

This clonotype was observed at least ten times. The chain has TRBV3-1 and TRBJ2-3; no clear D. This CDR3 has 16 amino acids. Trimming left V 4 bases short and J 2 bases short, with 16 bases between. The V gene's germline CDR1 is LGHDT and CDR2 YNNKEL (reference sequence). CDR3 sequence (DNA): TGTGCCAGCAGCCCAGAAGGAAGACTTATCACAGATACGCAGTATTTT. It specifies CASSPEGRLITDTQYF.

A few counts support this clonotype. The chain combines TRBV10-2 with TRBJ1-1; 7 bases are shared with TRBD1. CDR3 length: 13 amino acids. J gave up 2 bases and V 10 bases, and 7 bases lay outside the gene matches. The germline gives CDR1 WSHSY, CDR2 SAAADI. Here the CDR3 reads CATGTAFNTEAFF. CDR3 in DNA: TGCGCCACCGGGACAGCTTTTAACACTGAAGCTTTCTTT.

The chain carries TRBV5-6 and TRBJ2-1, with D perhaps assigned TRBD1 or TRBD2 (5 bases each). CDR3 size: 15 residues. Trimming removed 5 bases at V and 3 bases at J, with 15 bases between. Germline V gene sequence: CDR1 SGHDT, CDR2 YYEEEE. The CDR3 protein is CASSYGTGVYNEQFF. CDR3 DNA: TGTGCCAGCAGTTACGGGACGGGTGTCTACAATGAGCAGTTCTTC.

This chain uses TRBV20-1 with TRBJ2-2; perhaps TRBD2 as D (6 bases). This CDR3 comprises 16 residues. Germline lookup yields CDR1 DFQATT and CDR2 SNEGSKA (reference sequence). Trimming pared 0 bases from V and 5 bases from J, leaving 16 bases between. This chain's CDR3 is CSARDRGQGGTGELFF. In DNA form, the CDR3 reads TGCAGTGCTAGAGATCGAGGCCAGGGAGGAACCGGGGAGCTGTTTTTT.

This clonotype was counted at least ten times. V is TRBV5-1 and J is TRBJ2-5, with a tentative D call TRBD1 (5 bases). The CDR3 loop spans 15 amino acids. V lost 2 bases to trimming and J lost 1 base, with 12 bases between them. The V gene's germline CDR1 is SGHRS and CDR2 YFSETQ. The CDR3 DNA follows: TGCGCCAGCAGCTTAGGAACAAGGGGCCAAGAGACCCAGTACTTC. The encoded protein is CASSLGTRGQETQYF.

V and J are TRBV5-6 and TRBJ2-1; D possibly corresponds to TRBD2 (6 bases). This CDR3 has 15 amino acids. Trimming removed 4 bases from V and 3 bases from J, with 14 bases in between. Looked up from germline, CDR1 is SGHDT and CDR2 is YYEEEE. This CDR3 is CASSPGSIDYNEQFF. CDR3 nucleotides: TGTGCCAGCAGCCCCGGGAGCATTGACTACAATGAGCAGTTCTTC.

The chain combines TRBV5-1 with TRBJ2-7; TRBD2 might be the D (6 bases). The length of the CDR3 is 12 residues. Germline CDR1 and CDR2: SGHRS and YFSETQ. Trimming took 5 bases from V and 3 from J, leaving 9 bases between them. The CDR3 DNA sequence: TGCGCCAGCAGGGGGGACTTCTACGAGCAGTACTTC. This translates into CASRGDFYEQYF.